This passage covers 30 T cell receptor beta chains from one sample sequenced in a study of blood T cell repertoires in COVID-19. TCRdb keeps only in-frame clones here, not all; method: immunoSEQ multiplex PCR. This sample yields 250,000 or so clones, of which roughly 86% are seen a single time; approximately 2.5% belongs to the top ten. Source material: PBMCs or T cells enriched from blood (not recorded which). These receptors were taken from a woman in her late teens or twenties who had recovered from COVID-19.

The chain uses TRBV19 and TRBJ2-2, with D hard to call. This CDR3 has 15 residues. Germline CDR1 reads LNHDA; CDR2 reads SQIVND (reference sequence). The V end lost 4 bases, the J end lost 6 bases, and 15 bases lay between the germline ends. The CDR3 loop is CASSRERRSAGELFF. CDR3 in DNA: TGTGCCAGTAGTAGAGAGCGTCGGAGCGCCGGGGAGCTGTTTTTT.

The V and J genes are TRBV5-4 and TRBJ2-5, with 10 bases aligning to TRBD2. CDR3 length equals 16 residues. The germline gives CDR1 SGHNT, CDR2 YYREEE (reference sequence). V trimming: 4 bases; J trimming: 0 bases; junction bases outside the gene matches: 6. The CDR3 sequence: CASSLPSGGDQETQYF. Here the CDR3 DNA reads TGTGCCAGCAGCCTACCTAGCGGGGGCGACCAAGAGACCCAGTACTTC.

The chain couples TRBV27 to TRBJ1-6; TRBD1 matches 7 bases. Looked up from germline, CDR1 is MNHEY and CDR2 is SMNVEV (reference sequence). Trimming removed 4 bases from V and 2 bases from J; junction bases left unmatched: 5. The CDR3 spans 16 residues. In DNA form, the CDR3 reads TGTGCCAGCAGTTCACAGGGGCGCCCCTATAATTCACCCCTCCACTTT. It is translated as CASSSQGRPYNSPLHF.

This chain joins TRBV3-1 (or the pseudogene TRBV3-2) and TRBJ2-5, with D unclear. The CDR3 covers 14 residues. Germline V gives CDR1 LGHDT, CDR2 YNNKEL (reference sequence). Trimming took off 0 bases at V and 4 bases at J, with 9 bases between the two ends. CDR3 bases: TGTGCCAGCAGCCAAGATACCAGGCGAGAGACCCAGTACTTC. It yields the protein CASSQDTRRETQYF.

The chain combines TRBV19 with TRBJ1-1; tentative D call: TRBD1 (6 bases). CDR1 is LNHDA and CDR2 is SQIVND in the germline V gene (reference sequence). This CDR3 comprises 14 residues. V gave up 6 bases and J gave up 1 base, with 12 bases separating them. For the CDR3, the DNA is TGTGCCAGTAGACAAGGACAGTCGAACACTGAAGCTTTCTTT. It codes for CASRQGQSNTEAFF.

This chain joins TRBV5-6 and TRBJ2-1; 9 bases are a match to TRBD1. CDR1 SGHDT and CDR2 YYEEEE come from the germline V gene. The trim removed 3 bases at V and 4 bases at J, leaving 8 bases unmatched. This CDR3 comprises 16 residues. Here the CDR3 reads CASSSAGTGRYNEQFF. The CDR3 coding sequence is TGTGCCAGCAGCTCGGCTGGGACAGGGAGGTACAATGAGCAGTTCTTC.

In this sample, this clone turned up a few times. This chain connects TRBV11-2 to TRBJ1-3, with TRBD1 matching over 10 bases. Per the germline V gene, CDR1 is SGHAT and CDR2 is FQNNGV. V shed 3 bases and J 0 bases; nucleotides not matched to a gene: 11. The CDR3 extends over 19 amino acids. The CDR3 sequence is CASSLAGTGVTLSGNTIYF. The CDR3 nucleotides read TGTGCCAGCAGCTTGGCCGGGACAGGGGTAACCCTCTCTGGAAACACCATATATTTT.

This chain links TRBV4-1 with TRBJ2-1, with 7 bases aligning to TRBD2. This CDR3 comprises 17 residues. The V gene end was trimmed by 0 bases and the J gene end by 3 bases; junction bases not matched to a gene: 8. CDR1 is MGHRA and CDR2 is YSYEKL in the germline V gene. The CDR3 DNA reads TGCGCCAGCAGCCAAGAGTCTGCTAGCGGACTCTACAATGAGCAGTTCTTC. It translates to CASSQESASGLYNEQFF.

V is TRBV6-5 and J is TRBJ2-7; TRBD1 might be the D (5 bases). Per the germline V gene, CDR1 is MNHEY and CDR2 is SVGAGI. Trimming pared 4 bases from V and 3 bases from J, leaving 10 bases between. The CDR3 contains 13 residues. CDR3 in amino acids: CASSLTENYEQYF. The CDR3 DNA follows: TGTGCCAGCAGTTTGACAGAAAACTACGAGCAGTACTTC.

With regard to this clone: This CDR3 is also generated by other DNA sequences in the sample. The J gene is TRBJ2-1, the V gene TRBV24-1; 9 nucleotides match TRBD1. V dropped 4 bases and J dropped 7; count of bases not matched to a gene: 7. CDR1 and CDR2 from the germline V gene are KGHDR and SFDVKD. The CDR3 spans 15 residues. The CDR3 sequence is CATSDPGTGNNEQFF. The CDR3 bases are TGTGCCACCAGTGACCCAGGGACAGGGAATAATGAGCAGTTCTTC.

The table lists this clone with a count of one. The chain carries TRBV5-5 and TRBJ2-7, with 8 positions matching TRBD2. Trimming cost V 1 base and J 2 bases; bases outside gene matches: 5. CDR3 length equals 15 residues. Looked up from germline, CDR1 is SGHKS and CDR2 is YYEKEE (reference sequence). The CDR3 protein is CASSLRLAGTYEQYF. The DNA for the CDR3 is TGTGCCAGCAGCTTGCGCCTAGCGGGTACCTACGAGCAGTACTTC. The variable domain in full, with the rest retrieved from reference TRBV5-5 and TRBJ2-7, is DAGVTQSPTHLIKTRGQQVTLRCSPISGHKSVSWYQQVLGQGPQFIFQYYEKEERGRGNFPDRFSARQFPNYSSELNVNALLLGDSALYLCASSLRLAGTYEQYFGPGTRLTVT.

V usage is TRBV9 and J usage is TRBJ2-5; maybe TRBD2 (6 bases). The CDR3 runs 16 residues. Trimming took 0 bases from V and 1 from J, leaving 13 bases between them. Germline values: CDR1 SGDLS, CDR2 YYNGEE. CDR3 DNA sequence: TGTGCCAGCAGCGTAGCCCCCTTAGCGGCCCAAGAGACCCAGTACTTC. Protein sequence: CASSVAPLAAQETQYF.

This clone was recorded only once. The rearrangement joins TRBV27 to TRBJ2-3; D is undetermined. V lost 6 bases to trimming and J lost 2 bases, with 18 bases between them. The germline gives CDR1 MNHEY, CDR2 SMNVEV (reference sequence). CDR3 length: 16 residues. CDR3 protein: CASRDLWAELTDTQYF. The CDR3 region has the DNA TGTGCCAGCAGGGATTTGTGGGCAGAACTCACAGATACGCAGTATTTT.

This chain connects TRBV5-6 to TRBJ1-3; D gene unclear. Looked up from germline, CDR1 is SGHDT and CDR2 is YYEEEE. Trimming shortened V by 0 bases and J by 0 bases, and 4 bases separated the two germline ends. The CDR3 spans 14 residues. The CDR3 nucleotides read TGTGCCAGCAGCTTGGGCGCCTCTGGAAACACCATATATTTT. The encoded protein is CASSLGASGNTIYF.

The chain has TRBV7-3 and TRBJ2-1; the D gene is possibly TRBD2 (5 bases). Germline values: CDR1 SGHTA, CDR2 FQGTGA. The CDR3 consists of 15 residues. V was trimmed by 5 bases and J by 8 bases, leaving 19 bases between them. The chain's CDR3 is CASSPYPRVEYEQFF. The DNA of the CDR3 is TGTGCCAGCAGCCCGTACCCGAGGGTGGAATATGAGCAGTTCTTC.

This sequence joins TRBV14 and TRBJ1-2, with D unresolved. Trimming removed 4 bases at V and 4 bases at J, with 10 bases between. The germline CDR1 and CDR2 sequences are SGHDN and FVKESK. This CDR3 spans 13 amino acids. The CDR3 DNA reads as TGTGCCAGCAGCCCCGGGAGGGCCTATGGCTACACCTTC. Its protein product is CASSPGRAYGYTF.

CDR3 nucleotides: TGTGCCTGGAGTGTAGAGGTCGGGGAGCTGTTTTTT. Encoded protein: CAWSVEVGELFF. This rearrangement joins TRBV30 to TRBJ2-2; D is undetermined. With 0 bases removed from V and 7 bases from J, the gap between germline ends came to 6 bases. The CDR3 contains 12 residues. CDR1 is GTSNPN, CDR2 SVGIG, per germline (reference sequence).

The genes are TRBV6-5 and TRBJ2-2; 9 bases agree with TRBD2. Germline CDR1 and CDR2: MNHEY and SVGAGI. This CDR3 is built from 15 residues. With V trimmed by 7 bases and J by 5 bases, 8 bases remained unmatched. DNA for the CDR3: TGTGCCAGCACCAATAGCGGGAGTGGGACCGGGGAGCTGTTTTTT. Its translation is CASTNSGSGTGELFF.

This clone appeared a few times. This chain uses TRBV4-1 with TRBJ2-7; 9 bases fit TRBD2. V trimming: 5 bases; J trimming: 3 bases; junction bases outside the gene matches: 8. CDR1 and CDR2 from the germline V gene are MGHRA and YSYEKL. This CDR3 region has 15 residues. CDR3 bases: TGCGCCAGCAGCGCCATAGCGGGAGAATACTACGAGCAGTACTTC. Its protein product is CASSAIAGEYYEQYF.

The chain combines TRBV3-1 (or the pseudogene TRBV3-2) with TRBJ2-3; 13 positions agree with TRBD2. The CDR3 is made up of 17 amino acids. The germline CDR1 and CDR2 sequences are LGHDT and YNNKEL (reference sequence). Germline trimming cut 4 bases from V and 0 bases from J; bases unmatched to any gene: 4. The CDR3 sequence: CASSRPGLAGSTDTQYF. CDR3 nucleotides: TGTGCCAGCAGCCGCCCGGGACTAGCGGGAAGCACAGATACGCAGTATTTT.

The chain uses TRBV9 and TRBJ2-6, with 9 nucleotides matching TRBD1. Germline V gives CDR1 SGDLS, CDR2 YYNGEE. This CDR3 comprises 15 residues. The junction had 11 bases not matched to a gene; V was cut back by 3 bases and J by 13 bases. This CDR3 reads CASSDPDRGTRVLTF. CDR3 DNA sequence: TGTGCCAGCAGCGACCCCGACAGGGGGACTCGGGTCCTGACTTTC.

The rearrangement uses TRBV29-1 and TRBJ1-2; D unresolved. Germline CDR1 reads SQVTM; CDR2 reads ANQGSEA. V gave up 4 bases and J gave up 4 bases, with 13 bases separating them. The CDR3 consists of 13 residues. CDR3 DNA sequence: TGCAGCGTTGCTACGGGTGGGAGCTATGGCTACACCTTC. Translation: CSVATGGSYGYTF.

The chain carries TRBV7-9 and TRBJ2-3, with D maybe TRBD2 (6 bases). V lost 5 bases, J lost 2 bases, and 20 bases lay in between. Looked up from germline, CDR1 is SEHNR and CDR2 is FQNEAQ (reference sequence). This CDR3 comprises 17 residues. For the CDR3, the DNA is TGTGCCAGCAGCCCAACCAAAGGGACTGAAATCACAGATACGCAGTATTTT. It encodes CASSPTKGTEITDTQYF.

The chain couples TRBV4-3 to TRBJ2-7; 8 bases agree with TRBD2. Germline CDR1 reads LGHNA; CDR2 reads YSLEER. The CDR3 is 16 residues long. J was trimmed by 5 bases and V by 3 bases; bases with no gene match: 12. DNA for the CDR3: TGCGCCAGCAGCCAGGCCCTCAGCGGGGGACGCCACGAGCAGTACTTC. This codes for CASSQALSGGRHEQYF.

The chain's CDR3 is CASSYGSGGYNEQFF. For the CDR3, the DNA is TGTGCCAGCAGTTATGGAAGCGGGGGGTACAATGAGCAGTTCTTC. The genes are TRBV6-6 and TRBJ2-1; 9 bases fit TRBD2. Germline assignment: CDR1 MNHNY and CDR2 SVGAGI (reference sequence). The V segment lost 3 bases and the J segment 4 bases; nucleotides outside the gene matches: 4. The CDR3 covers 15 residues.

The chain couples TRBV18 to TRBJ1-1; D may be TRBD1 (5 bases). With 5 bases removed from V and 6 bases from J, the gap between germline ends came to 16 bases. The CDR3 has 14 amino acids. CDR1 and CDR2 from the germline V gene are KGHSH and LQKENI. The CDR3 nucleotides are TGTGCCAGCTCAGGAGGGTTTCGGGGCCCTGAAGCTTTCTTT. It is translated as CASSGGFRGPEAFF.

This sequence joins TRBV4-2 and TRBJ2-1; 10 bases align to TRBD1. Unmatched junction bases numbered 2, after V lost 1 base and J lost 5 bases. The CDR3 spans 15 residues. CDR1 is LGHNA, CDR2 YNFKEQ, per germline. The CDR3 is CASSQGDRGHNEQFF. The CDR3 nucleotides are TGTGCCAGCAGCCAAGGGGACAGGGGCCACAATGAGCAGTTCTTC.

The chain employs TRBV27 and TRBJ2-7; 7 bases line up with TRBD1. CDR1 is MNHEY and CDR2 is SMNVEV in the germline V gene (reference sequence). V shed 6 bases and J 2 bases; nucleotides not matched to a gene: 10. The CDR3 extends over 15 amino acids. The CDR3, as DNA: TGTGCCAGCAGACAGGGGCAAAGTCCAACCTACGAGCAGTACTTC. This sequence encodes CASRQGQSPTYEQYF.

The V call is TRBV28, the J call TRBJ2-7, with 7 bases aligning to TRBD1. The germline V gene has CDR1 MDHEN and CDR2 SYDVKM. The J segment lost 3 bases and the V segment lost 3 bases, leaving 5 bases of the junction unmatched. This CDR3 has 14 amino acids. CDR3 residues: CASSFRTGNYEQYF. CDR3 DNA sequence: TGTGCCAGCAGTTTTCGGACAGGCAACTACGAGCAGTACTTC.

The chain is built from TRBV11-1 and TRBJ2-2, with 8 bases fitting TRBD1. Losses at the gene ends were 6 bases for V and 4 bases for J; bases not matched to a gene: 7. Looked up from germline, CDR1 is SGHAT and CDR2 is FQDESV (reference sequence). The CDR3 is 15 amino acids. The CDR3 is CASSGRGRSTGELFF. The DNA of the CDR3 is TGTGCCAGCAGTGGCAGGGGGCGGAGCACCGGGGAGCTGTTTTTT.